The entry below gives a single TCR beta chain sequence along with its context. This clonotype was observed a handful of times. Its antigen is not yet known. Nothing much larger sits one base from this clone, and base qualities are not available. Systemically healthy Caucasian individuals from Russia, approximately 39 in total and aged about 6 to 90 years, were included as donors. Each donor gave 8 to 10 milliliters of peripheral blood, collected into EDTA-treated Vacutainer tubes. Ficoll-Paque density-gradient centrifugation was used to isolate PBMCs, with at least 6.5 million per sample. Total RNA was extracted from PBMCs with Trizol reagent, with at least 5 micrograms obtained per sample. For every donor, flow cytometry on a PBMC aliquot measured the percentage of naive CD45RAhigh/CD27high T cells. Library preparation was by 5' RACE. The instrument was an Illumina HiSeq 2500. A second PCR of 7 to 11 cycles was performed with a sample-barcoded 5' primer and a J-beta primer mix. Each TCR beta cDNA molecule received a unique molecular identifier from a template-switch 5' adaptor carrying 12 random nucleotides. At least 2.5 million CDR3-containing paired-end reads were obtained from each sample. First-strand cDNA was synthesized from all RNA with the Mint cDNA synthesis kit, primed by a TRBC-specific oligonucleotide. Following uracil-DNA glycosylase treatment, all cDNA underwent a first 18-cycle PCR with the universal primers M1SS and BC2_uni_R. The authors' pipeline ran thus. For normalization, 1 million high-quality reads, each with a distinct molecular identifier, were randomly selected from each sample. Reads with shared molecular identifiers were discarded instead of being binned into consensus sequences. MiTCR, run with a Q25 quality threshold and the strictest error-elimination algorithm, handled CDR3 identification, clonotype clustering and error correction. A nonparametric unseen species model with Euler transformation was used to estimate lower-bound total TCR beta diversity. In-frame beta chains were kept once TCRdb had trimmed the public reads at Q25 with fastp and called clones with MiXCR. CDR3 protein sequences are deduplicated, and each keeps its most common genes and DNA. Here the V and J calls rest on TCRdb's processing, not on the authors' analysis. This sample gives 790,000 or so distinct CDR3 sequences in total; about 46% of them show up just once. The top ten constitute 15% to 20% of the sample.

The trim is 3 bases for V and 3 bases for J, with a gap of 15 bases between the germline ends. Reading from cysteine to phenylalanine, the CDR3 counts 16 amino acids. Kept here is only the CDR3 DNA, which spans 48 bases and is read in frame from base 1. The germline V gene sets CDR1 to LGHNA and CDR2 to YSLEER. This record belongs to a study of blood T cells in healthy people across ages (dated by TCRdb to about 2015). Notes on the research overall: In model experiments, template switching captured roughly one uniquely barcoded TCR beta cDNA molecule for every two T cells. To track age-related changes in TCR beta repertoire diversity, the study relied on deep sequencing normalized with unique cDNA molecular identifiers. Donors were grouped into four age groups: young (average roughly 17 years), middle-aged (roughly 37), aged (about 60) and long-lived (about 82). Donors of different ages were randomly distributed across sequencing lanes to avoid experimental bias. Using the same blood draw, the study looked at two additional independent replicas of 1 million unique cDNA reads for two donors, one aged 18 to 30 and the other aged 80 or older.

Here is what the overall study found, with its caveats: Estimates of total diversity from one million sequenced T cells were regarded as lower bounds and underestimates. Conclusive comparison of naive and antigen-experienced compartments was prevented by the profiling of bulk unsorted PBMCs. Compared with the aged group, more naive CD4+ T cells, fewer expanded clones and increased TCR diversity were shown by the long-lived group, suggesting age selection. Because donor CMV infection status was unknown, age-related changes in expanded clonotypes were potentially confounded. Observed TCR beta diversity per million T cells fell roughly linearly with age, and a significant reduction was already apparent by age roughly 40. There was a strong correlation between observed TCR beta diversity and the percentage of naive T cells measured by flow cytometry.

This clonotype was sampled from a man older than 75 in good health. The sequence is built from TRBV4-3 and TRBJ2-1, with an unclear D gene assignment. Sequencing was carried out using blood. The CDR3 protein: CASSHYFGELYNEQFF. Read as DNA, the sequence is TGCGCCAGCAGCCATTACTTCGGCGAACTCTACAATGAGCAGTTCTTC.